A selection of T cell receptor beta chains follows, all from one sample in a study of pediatric ulcerative colitis. The repertoire was sequenced with immunoSEQ multiplex PCR; TCRdb's copy has only in-frame clones and lacks some. Of about 20,000 clones in the sample, less than 85% were seen once. Sequencing used gut tissue. The receptors were sampled from a boy younger than 18 with moderate ulcerative colitis. Both conserved end residues are part of each CDR3. The order of the fields is V gene, J gene, CDR3 length, CDR3 protein.

V gene: TRBV9
J gene: TRBJ2-2
CDR3 length: 17
CDR3 protein: CASSVGNLATYTGELFF

V gene: TRBV6-1
J gene: TRBJ1-5
CDR3 length: 14
CDR3 protein: CASSEDSGVQPQHF

V gene: TRBV19
J gene: TRBJ2-7
CDR3 length: 12
CDR3 protein: CASSSGVHEQYF

V gene: TRBV2
J gene: TRBJ2-5
CDR3 length: 13
CDR3 protein: CAKGLDGRETQYF

V gene: TRBV19
J gene: TRBJ1-1
CDR3 length: 14
CDR3 protein: CASSKGHLNTEAFF

V gene: TRBV19
J gene: TRBJ1-5
CDR3 length: 15
CDR3 protein: CASNPLLQGNQPQHF

V gene: TRBV7-3
J gene: TRBJ2-1
CDR3 length: 14
CDR3 protein: CASSPGLAYNEQFF

V gene: TRBV12-2
J gene: TRBJ2-2
CDR3 length: 16
CDR3 protein: CASRRSSGTNTGELFF

V gene: TRBV18
J gene: TRBJ2-7
CDR3 length: 13
CDR3 protein: CASSDRAGLEQYF

V gene: TRBV15
J gene: TRBJ2-7
CDR3 length: 17
CDR3 protein: CATSRLFGIRRASEQYF

V gene: TRBV7-3
J gene: TRBJ2-1
CDR3 length: 13
CDR3 protein: CASSPSAGPEQFF

V gene: TRBV10-3
J gene: TRBJ2-3
CDR3 length: 15
CDR3 protein: CAIKGERESADTQYF

V gene: TRBV28
J gene: TRBJ2-1
CDR3 length: 16
CDR3 protein: CASSREGLAWYNEQFF

V gene: TRBV5-6
J gene: TRBJ1-2
CDR3 length: 16
CDR3 protein: CASSDKLRGVLDGYTF

V gene: TRBV7-8
J gene: TRBJ1-3
CDR3 length: 14
CDR3 protein: CASSSFDSGNTIYF

V gene: TRBV10-2
J gene: TRBJ2-7
CDR3 length: 15
CDR3 protein: CASSEWVSGDYEQYF

V gene: TRBV7-6
J gene: TRBJ2-2
CDR3 length: 17
CDR3 protein: CASSPPLAGGTTGELFF

V gene: TRBV27
J gene: TRBJ1-2
CDR3 length: 13
CDR3 protein: CASRFSAGHGYTF

V gene: TRBV10-2
J gene: TRBJ2-7
CDR3 length: 14
CDR3 protein: CASSTVDRSYEQYF

V gene: TRBV15
J gene: TRBJ2-2
CDR3 length: 17
CDR3 protein: CATSRQGTSGSTGELFF